The 9 T cell receptor beta chains in this list originate from one sample, sequenced in a study of post-analysis software for immune sequencing data. Study-level results: Elevated frequency relative to controls characterized about 5 TRBV segments in patients, TRBV5-6, TRBV5-1 and TRBV20-1 among them.

No cognate antigen is known for these TCRs. Unique molecular identifiers were present in the TCR beta cDNA libraries. TCRdb recomputed calls from the PCR reads with MiXCR, one row per CDR3 protein. The repertoire holds roughly 620,000 distinct CDR3 sequences, around 47% seen once, with under 2% in the top ten. The sequenced material came from blood. All receptors derive from a girl aged 10-17 years with multiple sclerosis.

The rearrangement joins TRBV7-9 to TRBJ2-5; TRBD2 agrees at 9 bases. The V segment lost 4 bases and the J segment 1 base; nucleotides outside the gene matches: 4. The CDR3 sequence is 15 residues long. From germline, CDR1 is SEHNR and CDR2 FQNEAQ (reference sequence). The CDR3 nucleotides are TGTGCCAGCAGCTCCCCGACTAGCGGCCAAGAGACCCAGTACTTC. Its translation is CASSSPTSGQETQYF.

The gene calls are TRBV12-3 or TRBV12-4 and TRBJ2-7, with D tentatively TRBD2 (7 bases). The CDR3 spans 13 residues. V was pared by 7 bases and J by 5 bases, with 15 bases between. The CDR3 here is CASTPGAGDEQYF. CDR3 coding DNA: TGTGCCAGCACCCCAGGGGCGGGAGACGAGCAGTACTTC.

This chain links TRBV7-9 with TRBJ2-7; D could derive from TRBD1 or TRBD2 (5 bases each). The ends were cut back, 5 bases at V and 4 bases at J, with 12 bases in the middle. The CDR3 has 13 residues. CDR1 and CDR2 (germline): SEHNR, FQNEAQ (reference sequence). The CDR3 coding sequence is TGTGCCAGCAGCACGGGGCCGGATTACGAGCAGTACTTC. It yields the protein CASSTGPDYEQYF. Drawing the rest from reference TRBV7-9 and TRBJ2-7, the complete variable domain is DTGVSQNPRHKITKRGQNVTFRCDPISEHNRLYWYRQTLGQGPEFLTYFQNEAQLEKSRLLSDRFSAERPKGSFSTLEIQRTEQGDSAMYLCASSTGPDYEQYFGPGTRLTVT.

The rearrangement uses TRBV5-1 and TRBJ2-2, with 7 bases that match TRBD2. Germline V CDR1 and CDR2: SGHRS, YFSETQ. With 0 bases clipped from V and 5 bases from J, the junction kept 7 bases outside the gene matches. The CDR3 sequence is 16 residues long. The CDR3 is CASSLVAGVSTGELFF. DNA of the CDR3: TGCGCCAGCAGCTTGGTCGCGGGAGTTTCGACCGGGGAGCTGTTTTTT.

The J gene is TRBJ2-7, the V gene TRBV12-3 or TRBV12-4; 11 bases line up with TRBD2. The assigned J gene may be wrong: the sequence end matches TRBJ2-4 better. The CDR3 covers 18 residues. As DNA, the CDR3 is TGTGCCAGCAGCCAACCTAGCGGGAGGAGCCCAATCGGAAACATTCAGTACTTC. Encoded protein: CASSQPSGRSPIGNIQYF.

This clonotype showed up just a few times. The genes are TRBV5-1 and TRBJ2-3; no clear D gene. The germline V and J ends were trimmed by 5 bases and 3 bases, with 16 bases remaining between them. Germline-derived CDR1 and CDR2 are SGHRS and YFSETQ. The CDR3 loop spans 15 amino acids. This CDR3 is CASRLDSIRTDTQYF. As DNA, the CDR3 is TGCGCCAGCAGATTAGACTCGATCAGGACAGATACGCAGTATTTT.

This clonotype showed up just once. J is TRBJ1-5 and V is TRBV4-1; 7 bases are shared with TRBD1. Germline CDR1 reads MGHRA; CDR2 reads YSYEKL. V lost 0 bases and J lost 3; bases outside the gene matches: 5. The CDR3 loop spans 16 amino acids. Here the CDR3 reads CASSQDQGVSNQPQHF. DNA for the CDR3: TGCGCCAGCAGCCAAGACCAGGGGGTGTCCAATCAGCCCCAGCATTTT.

The chain is built from TRBV12-3 or TRBV12-4 and TRBJ2-5; a possible D gene is TRBD1 (7 bases). The CDR3 is 14 amino acids. V was clipped by 3 bases and J by 5 bases, with 13 bases between them. The CDR3 nucleotides read TGTGCCAGCAGTTTTGGAGGGGGCGAGGAGACCCAGTACTTC. It yields the protein CASSFGGGEETQYF.

The V and J genes are TRBV5-1 and TRBJ1-1; 7 bases align to TRBD1. Germline V gene lookup returns CDR1 SGHRS and CDR2 YFSETQ. V lost 4 bases, J lost 3 bases, and 9 bases stayed unmatched. This CDR3 region has 15 residues. The CDR3 is CASSPRQGRDTEAFF. CDR3 in DNA: TGCGCCAGCAGCCCGAGACAGGGTAGGGACACTGAAGCTTTCTTT.